The clone carrying this T cell receptor (beta chain) was detected only once. Its specificity is unknown. TCRdb's copy holds only in-frame clones and misses some; the assay was immunoSEQ multiplex PCR. The table includes 60,000 to 75,000 clones, 80% to 90% detected once. The data are from a study of T cell responses to AZD1222 COVID-19 vaccine. Findings and limits, study-wide: The donor cohort was predominantly white British with a female majority, and clonal diversity may have been underestimated.

The germline V gene encodes CDR1 MNHEY and CDR2 SMNVEV (reference sequence). The CDR3 extends over 13 amino acids. V was shortened by 4 bases and J by 3 bases, with 10 bases between the two germline ends. V is TRBV27 and J is TRBJ2-7; tentative D call: TRBD2 (6 bases). The receptor was derived from an adult who received the AZD1222 COVID-19 vaccine. The sample in question was peripheral blood, obtained 28 days after the second AZD1222 dose. The CDR3: CASSSHGSYEQYF. Written as DNA, the CDR3 is TGTGCCAGCAGTTCGCACGGGAGCTACGAGCAGTACTTC.